These 9 T cell receptor beta chains were sequenced from one sample in a study of blood T cell repertoires in COVID-19. This table comes from immunoSEQ multiplex PCR, and its TCRdb copy is limited to in-frame clones, with some not included. The sample shows some 150,000 clones, over 75% of them seen only once. Sequences were obtained from peripheral blood. The receptors here all came from a human donor in a cohort sampled during active COVID-19.

The chain uses TRBV6-6 and TRBJ2-6; D remains unclear. Deletions cut 1 base from V and 4 bases from J, with 8 bases between. The germline gives CDR1 MNHNY, CDR2 SVGAGI (reference sequence). This CDR3 has 15 amino acids. In DNA form, the CDR3 reads TGTGCCAGCAGTTACTACGGTTCCGGGGCCAACGTCCTGACTTTC. Translated: CASSYYGSGANVLTF.

The V gene is TRBV5-1, the J gene TRBJ1-1; D is uncertain. Between the trimmed V and J ends, which lost 0 bases and 0 bases, there was a span of 9 bases. The CDR3 has 15 residues. From germline, CDR1 is SGHRS and CDR2 YFSETQ. The CDR3 is CASSLGSGMNTEAFF. Here the CDR3 DNA reads TGCGCCAGCAGCTTGGGCAGCGGAATGAACACTGAAGCTTTCTTT.

This clone occurred a few times. The chain is built from TRBV19 and TRBJ1-5; D may be TRBD1 (6 bases). The CDR3 contains 14 residues. V lost 1 base to trimming and J lost 7 bases, with 11 bases between them. Looked up from germline, CDR1 is LNHDA and CDR2 is SQIVND (reference sequence). CDR3 region: CASSIGGGFQPQHF. In nucleotides, the CDR3 is TGTGCCAGTAGTATAGGGGGGGGCTTCCAGCCCCAGCATTTT.

The chain is built from TRBV14 and TRBJ2-2; D unclear. The V gene's germline CDR1 is SGHDN and CDR2 FVKESK. V lost 4 bases and J lost 6, with 9 bases in between. The CDR3 covers 13 residues. The CDR3 DNA sequence: TGTGCCAGCAGCCTCGAGCGTGCCGGGGAGCTGTTTTTT. Protein product: CASSLERAGELFF.

The V gene is TRBV7-9, the J gene TRBJ2-7; the match to TRBD1 covers 9 bases. V shed 3 bases and J 5 bases; nucleotides not matched to a gene: 8. Germline V gene sequence: CDR1 SEHNR, CDR2 FQNEAQ (reference sequence). CDR3 length equals 15 residues. CDR3 sequence: CASSLAGTGSHEQYF. The CDR3 DNA sequence: TGTGCCAGCAGCTTGGCCGGGACAGGGTCCCACGAGCAGTACTTC. The full variable domain, in which reference TRBV7-9 and TRBJ2-7 provide the parts outside the CDR3, is DTGVSQNPRHKITKRGQNVTFRCDPISEHNRLYWYRQTLGQGPEFLTYFQNEAQLEKSRLLSDRFSAERPKGSFSTLEIQRTEQGDSAMYLCASSLAGTGSHEQYFGPGTRLTVT.

V is TRBV7-3 and J is TRBJ1-3; D not resolved. The CDR3 totals 14 residues. Trimming left V 3 bases short and J 4 bases short, with 10 bases between. Germline loops: CDR1 SGHTA, CDR2 FQGTGA. The CDR3 bases are TGTGCCAGCAGCTTGGGCCCAAGCGGAAACACCATATATTTT. It codes for CASSLGPSGNTIYF.

A few counts support this clone. The V gene is TRBV7-9, the J gene TRBJ2-2; TRBD1 is a possible D gene (6 bases). The germline V and J ends were trimmed by 4 bases and 6 bases, with 18 bases remaining between them. CDR3 length: 16 residues. CDR1 SEHNR and CDR2 FQNEAQ come from the germline V gene (reference sequence). The CDR3 spells CASSSVSGEISGELFF. CDR3 sequence (DNA): TGTGCCAGCAGCTCAGTATCAGGGGAAATATCCGGGGAGCTGTTTTTT.

The chain couples TRBV2 to TRBJ2-1; 11 bases map to TRBD2. V gave up 5 bases and J gave up 3 bases; unmatched junction bases: 6. CDR1 SNHLY and CDR2 FYNNEI come from the germline V gene. CDR3 size: 16 residues. CDR3 protein: CASSHTTSGVYNEQFF. The CDR3 bases are TGTGCCAGCAGTCATACGACTAGCGGGGTCTACAATGAGCAGTTCTTC.

The rearrangement joins TRBV7-2 to TRBJ1-1; TRBD1 agrees at 10 bases. V was pared by 7 bases and J by 4 bases, with 6 bases of the junction left unmatched. CDR1 and CDR2 from the germline V gene are SGHTA and FQGNSA. The CDR3 has 14 residues. CDR3 region: CASTLRTGGTEAFF. In DNA form, the CDR3 reads TGTGCCAGCACCCTCAGGACAGGGGGCACTGAAGCTTTCTTT.